The subject of this entry is one T cell receptor beta chain. Its antigen target is currently unknown. One base away there is no much larger clone; base qualities are not given. This entry is derived from a study of cytomegalovirus exposure and HLA in healthy donors (dated by TCRdb to about 2017). Turning to the overall study: A later analysis indicated that the 100 to 150 validation repertoires were generated on the platform also employed for the approximately 700 repertoires of the first cohort. The study was designed to test whether signatures of past pathogen exposure could be identified by cataloging public T cell receptors. A separate validation cohort of more than 100 different subjects was used in addition to the approximately 700-subject first cohort. To predict cytomegalovirus infection status, the study brought together high-throughput TCR immunosequencing, statistical association of individual TCRs with disease status, and machine learning. Here is what the overall study found, with its caveats: In the study, some 160 TCR beta chains were listed as associated with cytomegalovirus. Across donors, most TCR sequences were observed very rarely, whereas some public TCRs were present in many individuals. In vitro tests confirmed that a few of the cytomegalovirus-associated TCR beta chains recognize cytomegalovirus antigens. The classifier was reported to diagnose cytomegalovirus status with high specificity and sensitivity in both the original and validation cohorts. A later analysis found that TCRs clustered in the first cohort also tended to co-occur in the 95 to 150 validation repertoires, with more than 90% of cluster scores above 0. The authors suggested that the approach could potentially be generalized to other disease states and immunological phenotypes. A later analysis had no HLA typing for the validation cohort, so co-occurrence there was scored across all 130 or so repertoires.

Libraries were prepared through the immunoSEQ multiplex PCR assay. Under the source paper's analysis protocol: To diagnose cytomegalovirus status from the catalog of TCR beta chain sequences, a statistical classification framework was built. TCRdb limited this immuneACCESS table to in-frame rearrangements with V and J called. A share of clones is missing; checked studies link under half to unresolved V genes, and the rest is unexplained. V and J calls and clone size are copied from that table; D and trimming were computed from the DNA. The table for this sample lists around 70,000 clones; approximately 95% of them were counted only once. About 1.6% of the sample goes to the ten largest clones. V is cut back by 4 bases and J by 7 bases, with 4 bases in the junction unmatched. The CDR3 measures 15 amino acids from cysteine to phenylalanine. The retained sequence is limited to the CDR3, 45 bases, with the frame set at the first base. The germline V gene specifies SGHDN as CDR1 and FVKESK as CDR2.

Separate from the roughly 700-subject first cohort, the validation cohort of roughly 120 subjects was the group to which the donors belonged. The sequence came from a man aged 18 to 30 in good health and CMV-seropositive. Sequenced: PBMCs. This chain is built from TRBV14 and TRBJ2-2, and 12 junction bases match TRBD2. This receptor carries the CDR3 CASSRTSGKDGELFF. The nucleotides read TGTGCCAGCAGCCGGACTAGCGGGAAGGACGGGGAGCTGTTTTTT.